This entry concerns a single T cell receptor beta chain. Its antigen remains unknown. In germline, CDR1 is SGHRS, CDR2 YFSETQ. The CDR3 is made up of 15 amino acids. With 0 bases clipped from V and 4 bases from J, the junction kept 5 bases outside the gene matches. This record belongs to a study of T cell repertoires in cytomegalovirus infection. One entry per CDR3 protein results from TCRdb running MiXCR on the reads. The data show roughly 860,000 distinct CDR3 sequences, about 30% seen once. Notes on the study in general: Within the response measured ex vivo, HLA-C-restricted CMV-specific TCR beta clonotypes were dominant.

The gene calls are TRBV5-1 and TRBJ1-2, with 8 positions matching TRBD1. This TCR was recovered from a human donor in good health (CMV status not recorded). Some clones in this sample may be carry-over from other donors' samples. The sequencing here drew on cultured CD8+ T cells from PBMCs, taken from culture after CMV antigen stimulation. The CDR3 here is CASSLDGQGLYGYTF. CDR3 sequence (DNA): TGCGCCAGCAGCTTGGATGGACAGGGACTCTATGGCTACACCTTC.